This T cell receptor beta chain was identified in a study of shared clonotypes between healthy human individuals. Study-level background: Used for every donor were three CD4 naive, three CD4 memory, two CD8 naive and one CD8 memory plate.

Study outcomes and limitations: The small donor group covered limited genetic and exposure diversity.

Method: immunoSEQ multiplex PCR; TCRdb's copy keeps in-frame clones and lacks some. The table lists some 2,000,000 clones, 90% to 95% of them singletons. Comments on this clone: Its cognate antigen is unknown. Different DNA sequences within this sample yield the same CDR3.

Input material: naive CD4+ T cells sorted from blood. Subset given: CD45RA+ positively selected. The clonotype comes from a man between 18 and 29 years old in good health.

The CDR3 DNA reads TGCGCCAGCAGTGAGAGTAGCTCTGGAAACACCATATATTTT. Protein product: CASSESSSGNTIYF. The J gene is TRBJ1-3, the V gene TRBV10-1; D is undetermined. This CDR3 is 14 amino acids long. Trimming left V 2 bases short and J 0 bases short, with 5 bases between. Germline V CDR1 and CDR2: WNHNN, SYGVQD (reference sequence).